The TCR beta chain described here comes from a study of cytomegalovirus exposure and HLA in healthy donors. General observations from the study: TCR beta V- and J-gene trimming was later associated with a missense DCLRE1C variant. With DRB1 most and HLA-C fewest, TCR association rates differed between HLA loci in a later analysis.

Unrecorded immune exposures were likely, despite nominal health at sampling. To note about this clone: What it recognizes is unknown.

CDR3 size: 13 residues. Germline assignment: CDR1 MNHEY and CDR2 SVGAGI. The V gene end was trimmed by 8 bases and the J gene end by 1 base; junction bases not matched to a gene: 5. Researchers ran the PCR with 60 Vbeta and 13 Jbeta primers. The data were produced by immunoSEQ multiplex PCR, yet TCRdb's version contains in-frame clones alone and is incomplete. The sample records about 200,000 clones, around 83% being singletons. This chain joins TRBV6-5 and TRBJ2-7, with 7 bases lining up with TRBD1. Sequencing was done on a sample of PBMCs. The receptor was derived from a man aged 40-55 years in good health and CMV-seropositive. In DNA form, the CDR3 reads TGTGCCAGCGCTCCGGGACAGTCCTACGAGCAGTACTTC. Residues: CASAPGQSYEQYF.